What follows are 30 T cell receptor beta chains derived from one specimen sequenced in a study of spatial heterogeneity in lung cancer (dated by TCRdb to the late 2010s). The library relied on 5' RACE. The sequencing machine was a NextSeq 500. Clones were called with MiXCR by TCRdb after fastp trimmed the public reads at Q25, and only in-frame beta chains were retained. Each entry merges the rows of one CDR3 protein and shows their most common DNA and genes. The table for this sample lists about 100,000 distinct CDR3 sequences; approximately 19% of them were counted only once. The top ten hold 21% of the sample. Per the publication, the time point label means: blood at routine non-recurrence follow-up after resection. The input for sequencing was PBMCs, taken at follow-up. The receptors were gathered from a male donor with early-stage non-small cell lung cancer.

This clonotype was recorded a few times. The chain uses TRBV11-2 and TRBJ2-1; D may be TRBD1 (5 bases). V lost 5 bases and J 4 bases, leaving 15 bases between the germline ends. Germline values: CDR1 SGHAT, CDR2 FQNNGV. CDR3 length equals 15 residues. The CDR3 loop reads CASSPQGAGYNEQFF. In DNA form, the CDR3 reads TGTGCCAGCAGCCCCCAAGGGGCAGGGTACAATGAGCAGTTCTTC. Using reference TRBV11-2 and TRBJ2-1 for the parts outside the CDR3, the full variable domain is EAGVAQSPRYKIIEKRQSVAFWCNPISGHATLYWYQQILGQGPKLLIQFQNNGVVDDSQLPKDRFSAERLKGVDSTLKIQPAKLEDSAVYLCASSPQGAGYNEQFFGPGTRLTVL.

The rearrangement uses TRBV9 and TRBJ2-3; possible D gene TRBD1, 6 bases. The germline V gene has CDR1 SGDLS and CDR2 YYNGEE. Trimming cost V 3 bases and J 0 bases, with 14 bases left between them. This CDR3 comprises 16 residues. The CDR3 spells CASSAGHQVSTDTQYF. CDR3 sequence (DNA): TGTGCCAGCAGCGCGGGACACCAGGTTAGCACAGATACGCAGTATTTT.

The chain is built from TRBV5-1 and TRBJ2-3; the match to TRBD2 covers 14 bases. CDR1 is SGHRS, CDR2 YFSETQ, per germline. The CDR3 loop spans 15 amino acids. The trim removed 7 bases at V and 4 bases at J, leaving 5 bases unmatched. The CDR3 DNA is TGCGCCAGCGCCAGACTAGCGGGAGGGGCAGATACGCAGTATTTT. The encoded protein is CASARLAGGADTQYF.

This clonotype showed up just a few times. The chain combines TRBV6-2 or TRBV6-3 with TRBJ2-1; D may be TRBD1 (5 bases). The V end was cut by 5 bases, the J end by 1 base, with 12 bases between. CDR3 length: 15 amino acids. Germline assignment: CDR1 MNHEY and CDR2 SVGEGT. The chain's CDR3 is CASSPGFGSYNEQFF. The CDR3 DNA follows: TGTGCCAGCAGTCCAGGGTTTGGGTCCTACAATGAGCAGTTCTTC.

In its sample, this clonotype was seen a few times. This rearrangement joins TRBV21-1 to TRBJ1-1; TRBD1 is the table's D call and was not checked against the DNA. TRBV21-1 counts as a pseudogene. The CDR3 totals 18 residues. CDR3 residues: CASSKADRGIFMNTEAFF. The CDR3 bases are TGTGCCAGCAGCAAAGCGGACAGGGGGATTTTCATGAACACTGAAGCTTTCTTT.

This clonotype turned up a few times. This sequence joins TRBV7-2 and TRBJ2-1; D unresolved. CDR1 and CDR2 from the germline V gene are SGHTA and FQGNSA. There are 15 residues in the CDR3. Trimming took off 1 base at V and 6 bases at J, with 13 bases between the two ends. CDR3 protein: CASSLVIGRGNEQFF. The CDR3 DNA sequence: TGTGCCAGCAGCTTAGTCATCGGTAGAGGCAATGAGCAGTTCTTC. The full variable domain, rest sourced from reference TRBV7-2 and TRBJ2-1, is GAGVSQSPSNKVTEKGKDVELRCDPISGHTALYWYRQSLGQGLEFLIYFQGNSAPDKSGLPSDRFSAERTGGSVSTLTIQRTQQEDSAVYLCASSLVIGRGNEQFFGPGTRLTVL.

This clonotype was recorded a few times. The chain uses TRBV5-8 and TRBJ2-3; possible D gene TRBD2, 7 bases. The CDR3 sequence is 14 residues long. V gave up 4 bases and J gave up 9 bases, with 18 bases separating them. The germline CDR1 and CDR2 sequences are SGHTS and YDEGEE. CDR3 coding DNA: TGTGCCAGCAGCCTAAGTAGGGGGGGGGCCACGCAGTATTTT. Its protein product is CASSLSRGGATQYF.

Many counts were recorded for this clonotype. The chain combines TRBV24-1 with TRBJ1-1; D gene uncertain. This CDR3 contains 13 residues. V lost 1 base to trimming and J lost 0 bases, with 2 bases between them. Germline V gene lookup returns CDR1 KGHDR and CDR2 SFDVKD. CDR3 loop: CATSDFLNTEAFF. The CDR3 bases are TGTGCCACCAGTGATTTTCTGAACACTGAAGCTTTCTTT.

This clonotype was detected only a few times. This chain uses TRBV29-1 with TRBJ1-3; D gene unclear. The germline V gene has CDR1 SQVTM and CDR2 ANQGSEA. The CDR3 is 13 amino acids. Deletions cut 6 bases from V and 0 bases from J, with 9 bases between. The CDR3 loop is CSVRSDSGNTIYF. The CDR3 DNA reads as TGCAGCGTCAGGTCCGACTCTGGAAACACCATATATTTT.

The V call is TRBV5-5, the J call TRBJ2-7; no clear D gene. The CDR3 is 14 amino acids. The V gene lost 2 bases and the J gene lost 2 bases, with 11 bases spanning the gap. Germline V gene sequence: CDR1 SGHKS, CDR2 YYEKEE (reference sequence). The CDR3 loop is CASSLKYSTYEQYV. The CDR3 bases are TGTGCCAGCAGCTTAAAATACAGCACCTACGAGCAGTACGTC.

The CDR3, as DNA: TGTGCCTGGAGGGCCCGGGGGAGTCCAGATACGCAGTATTTT. Residues: CAWRARGSPDTQYF. The chain uses TRBV30 and TRBJ2-3; D may be TRBD2 (6 bases). Per germline, CDR1 GTSNPN and CDR2 SVGIG (reference sequence). There are 14 residues in the CDR3. V was trimmed by 3 bases and J by 4 bases, leaving 14 bases between them.

This rearrangement joins TRBV12-3 or TRBV12-4 to TRBJ2-3, with 8 positions matching TRBD2. The CDR3 length is 15 residues. Unmatched junction bases numbered 6, after V lost 3 bases and J lost 4 bases. CDR3 bases: TGTGCCAGCAGTTTCCGGCGGGAGGTGTCAGATACGCAGTATTTT. It is translated as CASSFRREVSDTQYF.

Only a few counts were recorded for this clonotype. V gene TRBV29-1 combines with J gene TRBJ2-7; D may be TRBD1 (5 bases). The CDR3 is made up of 13 amino acids. Germline CDR1 is SQVTM and CDR2 is ANQGSEA. V was trimmed by 5 bases and J by 3 bases, leaving 14 bases between them. CDR3 residues: CSVQGPPRYEQYF. The CDR3, as DNA: TGCAGCGTTCAGGGCCCACCTCGCTACGAGCAGTACTTC.

This chain connects TRBV5-1 to TRBJ1-3, with TRBD1 matching over 9 bases. V lost 4 bases and J lost 0; bases outside the gene matches: 2. In germline, CDR1 is SGHRS, CDR2 YFSETQ. The CDR3 has 15 residues. CDR3 DNA: TGCGCCAGCAGCCGGGACAGGGTCTCTGGAAACACCATATATTTT. It is translated as CASSRDRVSGNTIYF.

The chain carries TRBV7-2 and TRBJ2-7; no firm D call. Germline V lookup: CDR1 SGHTA, CDR2 FQGNSA. The V and J ends lost 1 base and 3 bases respectively, with 4 bases between them. CDR3 length: 12 residues. The CDR3 loop is CASSLERYEQYF. Written as DNA, the CDR3 is TGTGCCAGCAGCTTAGAACGCTACGAGCAGTACTTC.

This clonotype was picked up one time. The rearrangement uses TRBV6-6 and TRBJ2-1; 11 bases map to TRBD2. Unmatched junction bases numbered 6, after V lost 6 bases and J lost 5 bases. The CDR3 is 15 amino acids. CDR1 and CDR2 (germline): MNHNY, SVGAGI (reference sequence). The CDR3 DNA reads TGTGCCAGCAGGGAACCGGGACTAGCGGACAATGAGCAGTTCTTC. Amino acid sequence: CASREPGLADNEQFF.

The rearrangement joins TRBV20-1 to TRBJ2-1; 9 bases map to TRBD1. The CDR3 has 14 amino acids. Germline V gene data show CDR1 as DFQATT and CDR2 as SNEGSKA (reference sequence). J was trimmed by 7 bases and V by 6 bases; bases with no gene match: 10. The CDR3 sequence is CSATGTGNLNEQFF. The DNA for the CDR3 is TGCAGTGCAACCGGGACAGGGAATTTAAATGAGCAGTTCTTC.

In this sample, this clonotype turned up a few times. The gene calls are TRBV20-1 and TRBJ2-7; 9 bases match TRBD2. CDR1 is DFQATT, CDR2 SNEGSKA, per germline (reference sequence). The CDR3 is 15 residues long. With 0 bases clipped from V and 2 bases from J, the junction kept 5 bases outside the gene matches. In nucleotides, the CDR3 is TGCAGTGCTAGAGAGTTTTCTAGCGGGACCTACGAGCAGTACTTC. As protein: CSAREFSSGTYEQYF.

The V and J genes are TRBV6-2 or TRBV6-3 and TRBJ2-7; D is unclear. The CDR3 runs 14 residues. V lost 2 bases and J lost 6, with 14 bases in between. The germline gives CDR1 MNHEY, CDR2 SVGEGT. CDR3 sequence reads: CASSYRLTASEQYV. The CDR3, as DNA: TGTGCCAGCAGTTACCGGTTGACTGCATCCGAGCAGTACGTC.

This clonotype was seen only a few times. The genes are TRBV25-1 and TRBJ1-3, with no clear D. There are 12 residues in the CDR3. Trimming cost V 7 bases and J 6 bases, with 10 bases left between them. Germline V gene lookup returns CDR1 MGHDK and CDR2 SYGVNS. The CDR3 loop reads CASTSTVNTIYF. CDR3 nucleotides: TGTGCCAGCACCAGCACGGTAAACACCATATATTTT.

This clonotype showed up just a few times. Here the CDR3 reads CASSSAGGRETQYF. As DNA, the CDR3 is TGTGCCAGCAGCTCGGCGGGGGGCCGGGAGACCCAGTACTTC. J is TRBJ2-5 and V is TRBV7-2, with 8 bases lining up with TRBD2. Germline V gene data show CDR1 as SGHTA and CDR2 as FQGNSA. The V segment lost 4 bases and the J segment 5 bases; nucleotides outside the gene matches: 6. CDR3 length equals 14 residues.

This clonotype appeared a few times. The rearrangement joins TRBV7-2 to TRBJ2-7; 7 bases line up with TRBD2. This CDR3 has 13 residues. Unmatched junction bases numbered 6, after V lost 8 bases and J lost 2 bases. The germline V gene encodes CDR1 SGHTA and CDR2 FQGNSA. The CDR3 DNA follows: TGTGCCAGCCTGGTAGCGGGCACCTACGAGCAGTACTTC. The encoded protein is CASLVAGTYEQYF.

This clonotype has only a few counts. The CDR3 DNA is TGTGCCAGCAATCGGAGGAAACGGGGGGATTCACCCCTCCACTTT. Protein sequence: CASNRRKRGDSPLHF. This chain joins TRBV2 and TRBJ1-6; tentative D call: TRBD1 (5 bases). This CDR3 comprises 15 residues. V lost 7 bases to trimming and J lost 8 bases, with 18 bases between them. CDR1 and CDR2 from the germline V gene are SNHLY and FYNNEI.

This clonotype was observed many times. The chain is built from TRBV12-3 or TRBV12-4 and TRBJ1-5; D is undetermined. Between the trimmed V and J ends, which lost 8 bases and 4 bases, there was a span of 9 bases. There are 12 residues in the CDR3. The CDR3 DNA follows: TGTGCCAGCCAACAGAATAATCAGCCCCAGCATTTT. Translating it yields CASQQNNQPQHF.

This clonotype was seen only a few times. This chain connects TRBV7-2 to TRBJ2-5, with TRBD2 matching 7 bases. Trimming took 1 base from V and 7 from J; bases not matched to a gene: 12. This CDR3 region has 16 residues. Germline CDR1 SGHTA, CDR2 FQGNSA. CDR3 nucleotide sequence: TGTGCCAGCAGCTTAGAAGCTAGCGGACTTGTTGGGACCCAGTACTTC. This gives the protein CASSLEASGLVGTQYF. Filled out from reference TRBV7-2 and TRBJ2-5, the complete variable domain reads GAGVSQSPSNKVTEKGKDVELRCDPISGHTALYWYRQSLGQGLEFLIYFQGNSAPDKSGLPSDRFSAERTGGSVSTLTIQRTQQEDSAVYLCASSLEASGLVGTQYFGPGTRLLVL.

This clonotype was seen a handful of times. The chain recombines TRBV27 with TRBJ2-1; D gene ambiguous. V was clipped by 5 bases and J by 5 bases, with 13 bases between them. The CDR3 has 14 amino acids. CDR1 is MNHEY and CDR2 is SMNVEV in the germline V gene (reference sequence). The DNA of the CDR3 is TGTGCCAGCAGTATCGGACGGAGTAACAATGAGCAGTTCTTC. Translating it yields CASSIGRSNNEQFF.

This clonotype was seen just once. The chain combines TRBV6-5 with TRBJ2-7; D gene unclear. This CDR3 comprises 14 residues. Germline V gene data show CDR1 as MNHEY and CDR2 as SVGAGI. V was cut by 0 bases and J by 0 bases, with 6 bases left in between. As DNA, the CDR3 is TGTGCCAGCAGTTACTCCCGCACCTCCTACGAGCAGTACGTC. Protein product: CASSYSRTSYEQYV.

The rearrangement links TRBV7-8 to TRBJ2-1; 7 bases map to TRBD2. Germline loops: CDR1 SGHVS, CDR2 FQNEAQ. Trimming removed 4 bases from V and 7 bases from J; junction bases left unmatched: 7. The CDR3 extends over 14 amino acids. The CDR3 DNA follows: TGTGCCAGCAGCTCCGGGACTACTCAAAATGAGCAGTTCTTC. It encodes CASSSGTTQNEQFF.

The CDR3 DNA reads as TGCAGTGCAACCGGGGACAGGGGTAATAATGAGCAGTTCTTC. This encodes CSATGDRGNNEQFF. The chain combines TRBV20-1 with TRBJ2-1; 10 positions match TRBD1. Trimming took 6 bases from V and 7 from J; bases not matched to a gene: 9. The CDR3 covers 14 residues. CDR1 is DFQATT, CDR2 SNEGSKA, per germline (reference sequence).

V gene TRBV6-2 or TRBV6-3 combines with J gene TRBJ2-5, with D unclear. The germline gives CDR1 MNHEY, CDR2 SVGEGT. The V end was cut by 2 bases, the J end by 2 bases, with 6 bases between. The CDR3 has 13 residues. The CDR3 coding sequence is TGTGCCAGCAGTTACGGGCAGCAAGAGACCCAGTACTTC. Translation: CASSYGQQETQYF.